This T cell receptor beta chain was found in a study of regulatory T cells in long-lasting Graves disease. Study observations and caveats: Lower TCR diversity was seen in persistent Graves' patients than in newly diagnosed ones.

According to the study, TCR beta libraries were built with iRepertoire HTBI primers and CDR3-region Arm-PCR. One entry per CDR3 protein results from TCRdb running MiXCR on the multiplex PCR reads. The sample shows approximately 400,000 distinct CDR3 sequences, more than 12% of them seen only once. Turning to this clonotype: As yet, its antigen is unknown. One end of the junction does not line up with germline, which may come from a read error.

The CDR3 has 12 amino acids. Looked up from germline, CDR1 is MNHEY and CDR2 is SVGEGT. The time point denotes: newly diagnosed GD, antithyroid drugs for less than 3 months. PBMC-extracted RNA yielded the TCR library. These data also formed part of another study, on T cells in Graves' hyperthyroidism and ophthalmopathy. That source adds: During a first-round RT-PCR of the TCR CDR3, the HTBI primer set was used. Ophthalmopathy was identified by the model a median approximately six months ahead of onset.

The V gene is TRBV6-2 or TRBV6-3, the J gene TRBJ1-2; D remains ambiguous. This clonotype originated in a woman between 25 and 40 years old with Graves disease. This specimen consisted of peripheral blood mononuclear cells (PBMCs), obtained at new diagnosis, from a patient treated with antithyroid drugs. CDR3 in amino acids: CAAEGVNYGYTF. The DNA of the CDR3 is TGCGCGGCGGAGGGAGTTAACTATGGCTACACCTTC.